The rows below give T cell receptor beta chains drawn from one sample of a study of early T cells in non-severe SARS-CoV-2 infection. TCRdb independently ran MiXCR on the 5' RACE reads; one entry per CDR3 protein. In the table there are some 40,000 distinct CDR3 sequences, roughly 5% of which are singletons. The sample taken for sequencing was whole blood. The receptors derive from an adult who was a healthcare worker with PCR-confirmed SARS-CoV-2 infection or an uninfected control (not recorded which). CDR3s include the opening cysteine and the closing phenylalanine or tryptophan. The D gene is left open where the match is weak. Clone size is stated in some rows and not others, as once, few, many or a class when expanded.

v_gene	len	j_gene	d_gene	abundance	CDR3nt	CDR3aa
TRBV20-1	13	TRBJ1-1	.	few	TGCAGTGCTAGAGCAGTCCTGAACACTGAAGCTTTCTTT	CSARAVLNTEAFF
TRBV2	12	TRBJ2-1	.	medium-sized	TGTGCCAGCAGTGAGATCTATGGTGAGCAGTTCTTC	CASSEIYGEQFF
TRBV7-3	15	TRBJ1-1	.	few	TGTGCCAGCAGCTTAACAGGAGAAGCTAACACTGAAGCTTTCTTT	CASSLTGEANTEAFF
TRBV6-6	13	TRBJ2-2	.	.	TGTGCCAGCAGTACCCTTGGTTACGGGGAGCTGTTTTTT	CASSTLGYGELFF
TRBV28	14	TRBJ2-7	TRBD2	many	TGTGCCAGCAGTCAAAGCGGGAGGTTGCTCGAGCAGTACTTC	CASSQSGRLLEQYF
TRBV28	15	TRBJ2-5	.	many	TGTGCCAGCAGCCTCCCGGGGCGGGGTGAAGAGACCCAGTACTTC	CASSLPGRGEETQYF
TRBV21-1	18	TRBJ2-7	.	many	TGTGCCAGCAGCCTCCGTACCGGGACAGGGGCCCAAGCATACGAGCAGTACTTC	CASSLRTGTGAQAYEQYF
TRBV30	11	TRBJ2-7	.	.	TGTGCCTCCGGAGACTCCTACGAGCAGTACTTC	CASGDSYEQYF
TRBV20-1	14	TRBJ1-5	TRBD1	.	TGCAGTGCTAGACAGGGGGGCGGCAATCAGCCCCAGCATTTT	CSARQGGGNQPQHF
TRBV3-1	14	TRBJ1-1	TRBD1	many	TGTGCCAGCAGTCGGCAGGGGGCGAACACTGAAGCTTTCTTT	CASSRQGANTEAFF
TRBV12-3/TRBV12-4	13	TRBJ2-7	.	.	TGTGCCAGCAGTTTGGGTCAGGGCTACGAGCAGTACTTC	CASSLGQGYEQYF
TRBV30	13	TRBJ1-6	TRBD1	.	TGTGCCTGGATGGGACAGGGGGTATCACCCCTCCACTTT	CAWMGQGVSPLHF
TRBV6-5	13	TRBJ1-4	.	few	TGTGCCAGCAGTTACAACCAGAATGAAAAACTGTTTTTT	CASSYNQNEKLFF
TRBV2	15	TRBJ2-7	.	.	TGTGCCAGCAGTGGCCCCGGACAGACAAGTTTTGGGCAGTACTTC	CASSGPGQTSFGQYF
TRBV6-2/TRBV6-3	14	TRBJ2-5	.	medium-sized	TGTGCCAGCAGTGTACTCGCTTTCCAAGAGACCCAGTACTTC	CASSVLAFQETQYF
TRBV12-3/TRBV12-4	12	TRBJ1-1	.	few	TGTGCCAGCAGTTTAGTTGGGACTGAAGCTTTCTTT	CASSLVGTEAFF
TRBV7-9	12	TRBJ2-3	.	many	TGTGCCAGCACTCAATCCACAGATACGCAGTATTTT	CASTQSTDTQYF
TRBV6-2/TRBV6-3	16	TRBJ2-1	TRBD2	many	TGTGCCAGCAGTCCCTTTAGCGGGGGCGCCTACAATGAGCAGTTCTTC	CASSPFSGGAYNEQFF
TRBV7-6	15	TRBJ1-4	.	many	TGTGCCAGCAGCTTAGAACCCATGGCTAATGAAAAACTGTTTTTT	CASSLEPMANEKLFF
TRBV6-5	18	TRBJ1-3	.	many	TGTGCCAGCAGTTACGAGGGGGGCCCCGGACGACTATACGGCACCATATATTTT	CASSYEGGPGRLYGTIYF
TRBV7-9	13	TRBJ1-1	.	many	TGTGCCAGCATGCGGGTGAGCGACACTGAAGCTTTCTTT	CASMRVSDTEAFF
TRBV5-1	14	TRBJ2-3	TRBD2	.	TGCGCCAGCAGCCGACTAGCGGGAGCAGATACGCAGTATTTT	CASSRLAGADTQYF
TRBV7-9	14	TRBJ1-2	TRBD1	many	TGTGCCAGCAGCTTAGGACAGGGGGACTATGGCTACACCTTC	CASSLGQGDYGYTF
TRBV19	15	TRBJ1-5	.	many	TGTGCCAGTAGTATACCGCAGACAGGTAATCAGCCCCAGCATTTT	CASSIPQTGNQPQHF
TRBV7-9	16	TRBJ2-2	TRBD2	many	TGTGCCAGCAGCCCCCCCGGCGGGAGGAGTCCCGGGGAGCTGTTTTTT	CASSPPGGRSPGELFF
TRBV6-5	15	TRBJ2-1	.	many	TGTGCCAGCAGTGAAGACGCCGGTGGGTACAATGAGCAGTTCTTC	CASSEDAGGYNEQFF
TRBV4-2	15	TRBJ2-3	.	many	TGTGCCAGCAGCCAGGCGGGCGGGGAGCCAGATACGCAGTATTTT	CASSQAGGEPDTQYF
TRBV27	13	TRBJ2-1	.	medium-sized	TGTGCCAGCAGTCCCTCCGGGAGAGGTGAGCAGTTCTTC	CASSPSGRGEQFF
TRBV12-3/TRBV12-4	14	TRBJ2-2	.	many	TGTGCCAGCAGTTTCGTGGTAGACACCGGGGAGCTGTTTTTT	CASSFVVDTGELFF
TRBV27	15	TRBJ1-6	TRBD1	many	TGTGCCAGCAGCGGACAGGCAATCTATAATTCACCCCTCCACTTT	CASSGQAIYNSPLHF
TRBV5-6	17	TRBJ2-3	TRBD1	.	TGTGCCAGCAGCCACACCCTACAGGGGGCAAGCACAGATACGCAGTATTTT	CASSHTLQGASTDTQYF
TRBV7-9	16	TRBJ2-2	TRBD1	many	TGTGCCAGCAGCTTAGATCCGGGACAGGGTACCGGGGAGCTGTTTTTT	CASSLDPGQGTGELFF
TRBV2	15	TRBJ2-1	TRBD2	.	TGTGCCAGCAGTTTGGCTAGCGGGGGTCCTAATGAGCAGTTCTTC	CASSLASGGPNEQFF
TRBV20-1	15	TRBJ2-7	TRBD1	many	TGCAGTGCTGTGAAAGCCGGGACAGGGCAGTACGAGCAGTACTTC	CSAVKAGTGQYEQYF
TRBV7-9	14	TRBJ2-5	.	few	TGTGCCAGCAGCAAGTCGGTCGGAGAAGAGACCCAGTACTTC	CASSKSVGEETQYF
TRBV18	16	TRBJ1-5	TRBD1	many	TGTGCCAGCTCACCCCAAGACAGGGTGAGGGATCAGCCCCAGCATTTT	CASSPQDRVRDQPQHF
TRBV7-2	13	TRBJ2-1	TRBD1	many	TGTGCCAGCAGCCGTCAGGGGGCGTTTGAGCAGTTCTTC	CASSRQGAFEQFF
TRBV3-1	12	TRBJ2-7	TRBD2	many	TGTGCCAGCAGCCAGGGACTAGATGGGCAGTACTTC	CASSQGLDGQYF
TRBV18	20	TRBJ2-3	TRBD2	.	TGTGCCAGCTCTCCGCTCTCCGGACTAGCGGGGGGAACTAGCACAGATACGCAGTATTTT	CASSPLSGLAGGTSTDTQYF
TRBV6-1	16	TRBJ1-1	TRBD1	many	TGTGCCAGCAGTGCTGGGACAGGGGTGATGAACACTGAAGCTTTCTTT	CASSAGTGVMNTEAFF
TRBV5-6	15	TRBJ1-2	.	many	TGTGCCAGCAGCTTGGGATCGCCAGGGGCACGGGGCTACACCTTC	CASSLGSPGARGYTF
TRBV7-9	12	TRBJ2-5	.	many	TGTGCCAGCAGCCGCCACCAAGAGACCCAGTACTTC	CASSRHQETQYF
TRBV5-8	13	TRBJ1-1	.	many	TGTGCCAGCAGCTTGACCTCGAACACTGAAGCTTTCTTT	CASSLTSNTEAFF
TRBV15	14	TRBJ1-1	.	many	TGTGCCACCAGCAGACCGGACGGACACACTGAAGCTTTCTTT	CATSRPDGHTEAFF
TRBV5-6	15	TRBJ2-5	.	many	TGTGCCAGCAGCACGGGGCGGGACCTGGGAGAGACCCAGTACTTC	CASSTGRDLGETQYF
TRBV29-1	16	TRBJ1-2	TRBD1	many	TGCAGCGTACGCGCGGGACAGGGGGCATGGGGCTATGGCTACACCTTC	CSVRAGQGAWGYGYTF
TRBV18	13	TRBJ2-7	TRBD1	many	TGTGCCAGCTCACAAACAGGGGGGAACGAGCAGTACTTC	CASSQTGGNEQYF
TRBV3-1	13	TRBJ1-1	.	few	TGTGCCAGCAGCCCCCGGACTCAGCGGGAAGCTTTCTTT	CASSPRTQREAFF
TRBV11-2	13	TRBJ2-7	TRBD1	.	TGTGCCAGCAGCTCGGACAGGGCCTACGAGCAGTACTTC	CASSSDRAYEQYF
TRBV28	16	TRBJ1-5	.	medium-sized	TGTGCCAGCAGTTTAGCCGGCGCGGGACATAATCAGCCCCAGCATTTT	CASSLAGAGHNQPQHF